The rows below give T cell receptor beta chains drawn from one sample of a study of tumor-infiltrating lymphocytes in primary liver carcinoma. TCRdb re-called the multiplex PCR reads with MiXCR, one entry per CDR3 protein. Of more than 75,000 distinct CDR3 sequences in the sample, around 70% are singletons; the top ten hold 19%. The sample consisted of liver tumor tissue from sampling region 1. These TCRs come from a man between 40 and 49 years old with primary liver carcinoma and hepatitis B virus infection. The CDR3 runs from the conserved cysteine through the conserved F or W. D genes are given only for firm matches. Clone size is stated in some rows and not others, as once, few, many or a class when expanded.

TRBD1	TRBV6-1	TRBJ2-6	-	CAGSPGQGPGANLLTF	TGTGCCGGCAGTCCGGGACAGGGACCCGGGGCCAACCTCCTGACTTTC
-	TRBV29-1	TRBJ2-7	-	CRATVAVGIYEQYF	TGCAGAGCTACTGTGGCCGTGGGGATCTATGAGCAGTACTTC
TRBD1	TRBV28	TRBJ2-2	-	CASSPTGRTRELFF	TGTGCAAGCAGTCCGACAGGGCGGACCCGGGAGCTGTTTTTT
-	TRBV28	TRBJ1-3	once	CASSPGTEDRWAGITIYF	TGTGCCAGCAGCCCCGGGACGGAGGACCGTTGGGCTGGAATCACCATATATTTT
TRBD2	TRBV20-1	TRBJ2-1	-	CSTSTLAGGYNEQFF	TGCAGTACTAGTACGCTAGCGGGGGGGTACAATGAGCAGTTCTTC
TRBD1	TRBV28	TRBJ2-3	-	CASGGAGDRCTDTQYF	TGTGCCAGCGGTGGGGCTGGGGACAGGTGCACAGATACGCAGTATTTT
-	TRBV29-1	TRBJ2-7	-	CSVEEPGRLTYDHYF	TGCAGCGTTGAAGAACCCGGCAGGCTGACCTACGACCACTACTTC
-	TRBV12-3/TRBV12-4	TRBJ2-7	many	CASSLGDYEQYF	TGTGCCAGCAGTTTAGGCGACTACGAGCAGTACTTC
-	TRBV4-1	TRBJ1-6	-	CASSRVISYNSPLHF	TGCGCCAGCAGCCGGGTTATCTCCTATAACTCACCCCTCCACTTT
-	TRBV12-3/TRBV12-4	TRBJ2-3	-	CASSKGPSNQPQYF	TGCGCCAGCAGCAAGGGCCCAAGTAATCAGCCCCAGTATTTT
-	TRBV6-1	TRBJ1-2	-	CACRRDNYGHTF	TGTGCCTGCAGGCGGGACAACTATGGCCACACCTTC
TRBD1	TRBV29-1	TRBJ1-1	once	CSVTRQGPGVFF	TGCAGCGTTACTCGACAGGGGCCCGGAGTTTTCTTT
-	TRBV11-2	TRBJ2-5	-	CASSLGSNSPGETQCF	TGTGCCAGCAGCTTAGGGAGTAACAGCCCGGGGGAGACCCAGTGCTTC
-	TRBV10-2	TRBJ2-1	-	CACSRYSRTSNEQFF	TGCGCCTGCAGCCGATATTCCAGAACCTCGAATGAGCAGTTCTTC
-	TRBV7-9	TRBJ2-7	-	CAIIRAAGGTYEQYF	TGTGCCATCATTAGAGCAGCGGGTGGGACCTACGAGCAGTACTTC
-	TRBV29-1	TRBJ1-1	-	CSVDRVVNSEAFF	TGCAGCGTTGACAGGGTGGTAAACAGTGAAGCCTTCTTT
TRBD1	TRBV6-1	TRBJ1-5	-	CSSNLGQGGYQAQHF	TGTTCCAGCAACCTCGGACAGGGGGGTTATCAGGCCCAGCATTTT
TRBD1	TRBV7-9	TRBJ1-5	few	CASSQDRVEPQHF	TGTGCCAGCAGCCAAGACAGGGTTGAGCCCCAGCATTTT
-	TRBV6-6	TRBJ2-3	once	CTSRPTSNQPQYF	TGTACCAGTAGGCCGACGTCTAATCAGCCCCAGTATTTT
-	TRBV15	TRBJ2-3	-	CATSRDRGGHSTDTQYF	TGTGCCACCAGCAGAGATCGAGGCGGCCATAGCACAGATACGCAGTATTTT
-	TRBV5-4	TRBJ2-3	-	CTSSLDEAERPDTQYF	TGTACCAGCAGCTTGGACGAGGCGGAGAGGCCAGATACGCAGTATTTT
TRBD2	TRBV6-1	TRBJ2-3	-	CASSEGLAGADTQYF	TGTGCCAGCAGTGAAGGACTAGCGGGAGCAGATACGCAGTATTTT
TRBD2	TRBV13	TRBJ2-7	-	CANSSHSGRSYEQYF	TGTGCCAACAGTTCCCATAGCGGGAGGTCCTACGAGCAGTATTTC
-	TRBV11-1	TRBJ2-7	-	CASGLEPSVTYEQYF	TGTGCCAGCGGCTTAGAACCAAGTGTCACCTACGAGCAGTACTTC
TRBD1	TRBV10-2	TRBJ2-5	many	CASSEHRGRQETQYF	TGCGCCAGCAGTGAGCACAGGGGGCGTCAAGAGACCCAGTACTTC
-	TRBV11-2	TRBJ2-5	-	CASSLDQQDLCLETQYF	TGTGCCAGTAGCTTAGATCAACAGGACCTGTGTCTAGAGACCCAGTACTTC
-	TRBV11-2	TRBJ2-3	once	CAGSLTRGSDTQYF	TGTGCCGGCAGCCTAACCAGGGGATCAGATACGCAGTATTTT
-	TRBV6-6	TRBJ1-1	-	CASGGHMDTEAFF	TGTGCCAGTGGGGGACACATGGACACTGAAGCTTTCTTT
-	TRBV29-1	TRBJ2-3	many	CSVSEIGDTDTQYF	TGCAGCGTCTCCGAAATTGGGGACACAGATACGCAGTATTTT
-	TRBV11-2	TRBJ2-3	-	CAVGAREPTDTQYF	TGTGCTGTAGGGGCACGGGAGCCCACAGATACGCAGTATTTT
-	TRBV11-2	TRBJ2-1	-	CASSLETSSQSEQFF	TGTGCCAGCAGCTTAGAAACTAGCAGTCAGAGTGAGCAATTCTTC
TRBD1	TRBV11-1	TRBJ1-4	-	CASSHDRGANEKLFF	TGCGCCAGCAGCCACGACAGGGGAGCTAATGAAAAACTGTTTTTT
-	TRBV28	TRBJ2-7	once	CASSNYVYEQYF	TGTGCCAGTAGTAACTATGTCTACGAGCAGTACTTC
TRBD2	TRBV6-6	TRBJ2-7	many	CAISGGSSYEQYF	TGTGCCATCTCCGGGGGGAGCTCCTACGAGCAGTACTTC
-	TRBV11-2	TRBJ2-3	-	CAGGAPEPGDTQYF	TGTGCCGGAGGGGCACCGGAGCCCGGAGATACGCAGTATTTT
TRBD2	TRBV20-1	TRBJ2-1	once	CSASTSGRRTYDEQFF	TGCAGTGCTAGTACTAGCGGGAGACGAACCTACGATGAGCAGTTCTTC
TRBD1	TRBV6-5	TRBJ1-2	many	CASSPGGTGTTYGYTF	TGTGCCAGCAGCCCTGGGGGGACAGGGACAACATATGGCTACACCTTC
-	TRBV11-1	TRBJ2-3	once	CTSSRRRRYTTDRQYF	TGTACCAGCAGCCGCAGGCGTCGCTACACCACAGATAGGCAGTATTTT
-	TRBV6-5	TRBJ1-1	many	CASRSEEGTGTEAFF	TGTGCCAGCAGATCTGAGGAGGGGACGGGCACTGAAGCTTTCTTT
-	TRBV6-2/TRBV6-3	TRBJ2-5	-	CASSSQEIQYF	TGTGCCAGCAGTTCCCAAGAGATCCAGTACTTC
-	TRBV29-1	TRBJ2-1	-	CSVEDPRRLNLERFF	TGCAGCGTTGAAGATCCCAGGCGTTTGAACTTGGAGCGGTTCTTC
-	TRBV5-4	TRBJ2-3	-	CASSSTTSSNTDTQYF	TGTGCCAGCAGCTCTACTACATCATCTAACACAGATACGCAGTATTTT
-	TRBV6-5	TRBJ2-7	many	CASSVVSRAYEQYF	TGTGCCAGCTCTGTAGTGTCGAGGGCCTACGAGCAGTACTTC
-	TRBV11-2	TRBJ2-7	few	CASSSTATAYEQYF	TGTGCCAGCAGCTCAACTGCAACTGCCTACGAGCAGTACTTC
-	TRBV29-1	TRBJ2-2	-	CSAKLNTGELFF	TGCAGCGCGAAACTAAACACCGGGGAGCTGTTTTTT
-	TRBV10-1	TRBJ1-5	-	CAPTGEGVIGNQPQHF	TGTGCCCCCACGGGAGAGGGGGTAATAGGCAATCAGCCCCAGCATTTT
TRBD1	TRBV29-1	TRBJ2-3	-	CSVGLRDRGVADTQYF	TGCAGCGTTGGGCTCCGGGACAGGGGAGTTGCAGATACGCAGTATTTT
-	TRBV14	TRBJ2-3	-	CASSHGLPGDGDTQYF	TGTGCCAGCAGCCATGGTCTACCGGGAGACGGGGATACACAGTATTTT
TRBD1	TRBV7-8	TRBJ1-3	many	CASSFRGPGNTIYF	TGTGCCAGCAGCTTTAGGGGGCCTGGAAACACCATATATTTT
TRBD1	TRBV7-9	TRBJ1-3	-	CASSLTGQGGNIIYF	TGTGCCAGCAGCCTTACAGGACAGGGTGGAAACATCATATACTTC
TRBD2	TRBV29-1	TRBJ2-1	many	CSVGATSGRGRGFF	TGCAGCGTTGGGGCGACTAGCGGGAGAGGCAGGGGGTTCTTC
TRBD2	TRBV11-2	TRBJ2-1	once	CASSIGAGGPGNPNEQFF	TGTGCCAGCAGCATCGGGGCGGGAGGGCCAGGGAATCCCAATGAGCAATTCTTC
TRBD2	TRBV11-2	TRBJ2-3	few	CTSSLITGGGRPTDTQYF	TGTACCAGCAGCTTAATTACGGGGGGCGGGAGGCCCACAGATACGCAGTATTTT
TRBD1	TRBV12-3/TRBV12-4	TRBJ2-3	-	CASSFIGGTLSTDTQYF	TGTGCCAGCAGTTTTATAGGGGGCACGCTTAGCACAGATACACAGTATTTT